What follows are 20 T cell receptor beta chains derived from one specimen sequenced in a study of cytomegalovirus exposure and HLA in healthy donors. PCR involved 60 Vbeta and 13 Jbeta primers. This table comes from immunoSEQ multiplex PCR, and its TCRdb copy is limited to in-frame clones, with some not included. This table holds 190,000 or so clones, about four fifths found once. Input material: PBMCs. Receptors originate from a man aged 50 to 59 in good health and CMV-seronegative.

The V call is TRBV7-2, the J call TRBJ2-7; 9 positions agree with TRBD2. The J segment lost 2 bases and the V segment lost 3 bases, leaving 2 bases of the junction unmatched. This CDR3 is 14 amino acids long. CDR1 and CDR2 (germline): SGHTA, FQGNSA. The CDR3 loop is CASSLTSGPYEQYF. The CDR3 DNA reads TGTGCCAGCAGCTTGACTAGCGGACCCTACGAGCAGTACTTC.

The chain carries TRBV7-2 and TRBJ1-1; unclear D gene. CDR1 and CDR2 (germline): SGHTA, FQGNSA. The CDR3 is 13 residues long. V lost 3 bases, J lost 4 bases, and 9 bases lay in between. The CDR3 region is CASSFQAFTEAFF. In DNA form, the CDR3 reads TGTGCCAGCAGCTTTCAGGCGTTCACTGAAGCTTTCTTT.

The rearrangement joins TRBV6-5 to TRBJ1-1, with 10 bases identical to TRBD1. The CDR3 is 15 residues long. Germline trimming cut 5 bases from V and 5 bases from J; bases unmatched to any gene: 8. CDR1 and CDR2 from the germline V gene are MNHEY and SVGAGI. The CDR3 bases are TGTGCCAGCAGTCCAGGGGACAGGGGAGGAACTGAAGCTTTCTTT. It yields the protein CASSPGDRGGTEAFF.

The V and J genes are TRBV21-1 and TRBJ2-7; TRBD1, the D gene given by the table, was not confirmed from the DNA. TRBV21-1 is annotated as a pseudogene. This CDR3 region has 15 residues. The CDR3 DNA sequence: TGTGCCAGCAGCAACAACAGGCTCCCCTTCTACGAGCAGTACTTC. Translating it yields CASSNNRLPFYEQYF.

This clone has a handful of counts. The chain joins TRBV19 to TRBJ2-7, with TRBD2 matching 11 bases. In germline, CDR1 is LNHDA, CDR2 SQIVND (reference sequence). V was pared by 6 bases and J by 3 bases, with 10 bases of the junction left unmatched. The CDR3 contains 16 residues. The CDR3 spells CASSHSLAGGGYEQYF. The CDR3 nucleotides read TGTGCCAGTAGCCACTCTCTAGCGGGAGGAGGCTACGAGCAGTACTTC.

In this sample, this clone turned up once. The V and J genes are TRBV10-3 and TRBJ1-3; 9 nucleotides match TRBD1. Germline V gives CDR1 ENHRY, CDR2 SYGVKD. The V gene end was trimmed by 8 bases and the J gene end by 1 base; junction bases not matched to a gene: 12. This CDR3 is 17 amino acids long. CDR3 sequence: CAIGPTGGIQSGNTIYF. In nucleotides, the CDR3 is TGTGCCATCGGCCCGACAGGGGGTATACAGTCTGGAAACACCATATATTTT.

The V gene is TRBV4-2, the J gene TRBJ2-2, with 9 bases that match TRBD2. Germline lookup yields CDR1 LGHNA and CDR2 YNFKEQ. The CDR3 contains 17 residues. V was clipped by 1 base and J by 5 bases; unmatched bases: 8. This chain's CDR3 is CASSQAFAGGPTGELFF. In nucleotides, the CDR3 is TGTGCCAGCAGCCAAGCCTTCGCGGGGGGGCCAACCGGGGAGCTGTTTTTT.

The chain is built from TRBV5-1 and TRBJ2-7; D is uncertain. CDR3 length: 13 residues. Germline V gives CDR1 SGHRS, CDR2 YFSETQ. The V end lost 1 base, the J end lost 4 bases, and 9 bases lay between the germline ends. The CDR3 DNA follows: TGCGCCAGCAGCTTGCTTTTGCGGTACGAGCAGTACTTC. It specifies CASSLLLRYEQYF.

The CDR3 loop reads CASSSNTGGIYNEQFF. CDR3 DNA: TGTGCCAGCAGCTCCAATACAGGGGGCATCTACAATGAGCAGTTCTTC. The chain links TRBV7-2 to TRBJ2-1; 9 bases are shared with TRBD1. The V gene's germline CDR1 is SGHTA and CDR2 FQGNSA. V gave up 4 bases and J gave up 3 bases; unmatched junction bases: 7. The CDR3 extends over 16 amino acids.

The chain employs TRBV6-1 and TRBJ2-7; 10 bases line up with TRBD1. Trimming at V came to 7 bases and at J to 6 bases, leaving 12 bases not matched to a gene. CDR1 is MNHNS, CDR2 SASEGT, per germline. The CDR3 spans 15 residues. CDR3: CASTTRQGALSEQYF. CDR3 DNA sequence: TGTGCCAGCACTACTAGACAGGGGGCGCTTAGCGAGCAGTACTTC.

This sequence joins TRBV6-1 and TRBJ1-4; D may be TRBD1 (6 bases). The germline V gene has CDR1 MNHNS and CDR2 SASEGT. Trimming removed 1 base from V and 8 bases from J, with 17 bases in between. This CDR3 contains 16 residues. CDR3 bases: TGTGCCAGCAGTGAAGGGTGGTCCTCAGGGGACGAAAAACTGTTTTTT. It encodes CASSEGWSSGDEKLFF.

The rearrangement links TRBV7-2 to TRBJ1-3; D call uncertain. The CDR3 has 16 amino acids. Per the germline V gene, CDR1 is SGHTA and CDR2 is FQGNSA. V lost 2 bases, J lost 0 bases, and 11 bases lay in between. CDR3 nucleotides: TGTGCCAGCAGCTTATATCTGGACTCCTCTGGAAACACCATATATTTT. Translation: CASSLYLDSSGNTIYF.

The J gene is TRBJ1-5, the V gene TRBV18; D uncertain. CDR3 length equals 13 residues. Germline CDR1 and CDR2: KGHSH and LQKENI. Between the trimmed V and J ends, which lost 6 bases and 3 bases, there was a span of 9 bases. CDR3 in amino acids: CASSRESNQPQHF. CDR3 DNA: TGTGCCAGCTCCCGCGAATCCAATCAGCCCCAGCATTTT.

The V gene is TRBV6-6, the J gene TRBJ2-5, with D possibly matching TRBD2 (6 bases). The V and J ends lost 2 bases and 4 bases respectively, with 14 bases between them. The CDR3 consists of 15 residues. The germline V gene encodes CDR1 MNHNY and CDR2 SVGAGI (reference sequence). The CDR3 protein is CASSYGSPSVETQYF. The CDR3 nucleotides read TGTGCCAGCAGTTACGGGAGTCCTAGCGTAGAGACCCAGTACTTC.

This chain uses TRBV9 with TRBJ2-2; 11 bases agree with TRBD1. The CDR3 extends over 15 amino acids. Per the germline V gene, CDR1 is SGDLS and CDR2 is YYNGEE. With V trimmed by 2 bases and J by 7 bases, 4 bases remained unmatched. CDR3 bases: TGTGCCAGCAGCGTGGACAGGGGGCAATTCGGGGAGCTGTTTTTT. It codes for CASSVDRGQFGELFF.

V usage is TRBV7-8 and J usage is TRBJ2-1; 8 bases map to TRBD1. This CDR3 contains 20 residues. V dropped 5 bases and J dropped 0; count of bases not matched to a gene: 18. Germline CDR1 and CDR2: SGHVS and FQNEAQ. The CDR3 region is CASSPGNWDRTVSSYNEQFF. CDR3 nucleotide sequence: TGTGCCAGCAGCCCCGGTAACTGGGACAGGACCGTAAGCTCCTACAATGAGCAGTTCTTC.

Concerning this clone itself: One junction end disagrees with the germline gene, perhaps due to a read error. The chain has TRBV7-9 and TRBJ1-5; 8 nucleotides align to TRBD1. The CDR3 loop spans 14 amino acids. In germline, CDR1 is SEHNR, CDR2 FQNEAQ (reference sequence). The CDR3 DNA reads TGTTCCAGCAGCCAAACAGGGGGGGATCAGCCCCAGCATTTT. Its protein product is CSSSQTGGDQPQHF.

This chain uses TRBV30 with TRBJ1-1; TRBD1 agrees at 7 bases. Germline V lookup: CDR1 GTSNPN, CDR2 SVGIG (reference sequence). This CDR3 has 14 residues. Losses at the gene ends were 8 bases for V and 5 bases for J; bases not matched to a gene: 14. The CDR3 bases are TGTGCCAGGGGGACAGAAAAACCCCGGACTGAAGCTTTCTTT. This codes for CARGTEKPRTEAFF.

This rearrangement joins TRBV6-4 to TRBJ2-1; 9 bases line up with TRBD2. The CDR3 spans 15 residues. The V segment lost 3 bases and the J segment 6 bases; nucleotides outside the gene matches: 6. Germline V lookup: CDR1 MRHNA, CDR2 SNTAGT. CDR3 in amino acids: CASSETSGRSNEQFF. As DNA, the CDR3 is TGTGCCAGCAGTGAAACTAGCGGGCGATCCAATGAGCAGTTCTTC.

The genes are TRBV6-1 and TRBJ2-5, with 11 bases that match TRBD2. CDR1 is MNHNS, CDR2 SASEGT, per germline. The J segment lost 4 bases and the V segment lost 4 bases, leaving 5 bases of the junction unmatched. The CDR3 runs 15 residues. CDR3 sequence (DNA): TGTGCCAGCAGTGGAGGGGGACTAGCGGCAGAGACCCAGTACTTC. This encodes CASSGGGLAAETQYF.